Listed here are 17 T cell receptor beta chains from one sample, sequenced in a study of CD8 T cells in ankylosing spondylitis. No antigen has been assigned to these receptors. From the 5' RACE reads, TCRdb called clonotypes with MiXCR, one entry per CDR3 protein. This repertoire shows approximately 500,000 distinct CDR3 sequences, 12% found once; its top ten account for about 6.8%. Broader study findings: What appeared characteristic of ankylosing spondylitis blood was a TCR beta motif of under 10 highly homologous variants.

The material sequenced was blood, either unsorted or a sorted T cell fraction (not recorded which). The receptors come from a male donor with ankylosing spondylitis.

This clonotype was observed a handful of times. The rearrangement links TRBV20-1 to TRBJ2-7; possibly TRBD1 for D (5 bases). CDR1 and CDR2 (germline): DFQATT, SNEGSKA (reference sequence). Trimming took 1 base from V and 9 from J, leaving 10 bases between them. The length of the CDR3 is 11 residues. The CDR3 spells CSARAGIRQYF. The CDR3 nucleotides read TGCAGTGCTAGAGCAGGGATCCGGCAGTACTTC.

This chain joins TRBV5-1 and TRBJ2-3; no clear D. CDR3 size: 14 residues. Trimming shortened V by 1 base and J by 3 bases, and 9 bases separated the two germline ends. Germline CDR1 and CDR2: SGHRS and YFSETQ. The CDR3 protein is CASSLWSMTDTQYF. Here the CDR3 DNA reads TGCGCCAGCAGCTTGTGGAGTATGACAGATACGCAGTATTTT.

This chain connects TRBV5-1 to TRBJ2-7; no firm D call. The CDR3 has 14 amino acids. Trimming left V 0 bases short and J 2 bases short, with 9 bases between. Germline lookup yields CDR1 SGHRS and CDR2 YFSETQ. The CDR3, as DNA: TGCGCCAGCAGCTTGGATGGTGGCGCCTACGAGCAGTACTTC. Translation: CASSLDGGAYEQYF.

The chain employs TRBV20-1 and TRBJ2-1; D is tentatively TRBD1 or TRBD2 (5 bases each). The germline V gene has CDR1 DFQATT and CDR2 SNEGSKA (reference sequence). This CDR3 has 12 residues. Trimming left V 6 bases short and J 11 bases short, with 17 bases between. CDR3 residues: CSAYLVGEKQFF. In DNA form, the CDR3 reads TGCAGTGCGTACCTTGTAGGGGAGAAGCAGTTCTTC.

This clonotype was detected only a few times. J is TRBJ1-1 and V is TRBV9, with D perhaps matching TRBD1 (5 bases). The V gene lost 0 bases and the J gene lost 6 bases, with 12 bases spanning the gap. From germline, CDR1 is SGDLS and CDR2 YYNGEE. The CDR3 length is 14 residues. CDR3 loop: CASSVDGRGSEAFF. The CDR3 DNA is TGTGCCAGCAGCGTAGATGGGAGGGGTTCTGAAGCTTTCTTT.

The chain uses TRBV5-6 and TRBJ2-3; a weak D match, TRBD1 (6 bases). This CDR3 region has 14 residues. V lost 4 bases and J 7 bases, leaving 16 bases between the germline ends. The germline gives CDR1 SGHDT, CDR2 YYEEEE. The CDR3 DNA is TGTGCCAGCAGCACTCTACAGGGACCCAATACGCAGTATTTT. Translation gives CASSTLQGPNTQYF.

Written as DNA, the CDR3 is TGCAGCGTTGACGGTACCCTAATCGGAGCTGAAGCTTTCTTT. Protein product: CSVDGTLIGAEAFF. The chain couples TRBV29-1 to TRBJ1-1; no definite D call. The CDR3 covers 14 residues. V shed 3 bases and J shed 6 bases, with 17 bases lying between them. Germline-derived CDR1 and CDR2 are SQVTM and ANQGSEA.

This clonotype was seen a few times. This chain connects TRBV12-3 or TRBV12-4 to TRBJ1-1; D gene unclear. The CDR3 sequence is 13 residues long. The V gene lost 1 base and the J gene lost 6 bases, with 9 bases spanning the gap. The chain's CDR3 is CASSLGRVAEAFF. The CDR3 nucleotides are TGTGCCAGCAGTTTAGGGAGGGTGGCTGAAGCTTTCTTT.

The CDR3, as DNA: TGTGCCAGCAGTTTAGCCCCGAGACTGGGGGCGGAGGAGACCCAGTACTTC. Amino acid sequence: CASSLAPRLGAEETQYF. The V call is TRBV12-3 or TRBV12-4, the J call TRBJ2-5; TRBD1 is a possible D gene (6 bases). Trimming removed 0 bases from V and 5 bases from J, with 19 bases in between. The CDR3 covers 17 residues.

This sequence joins TRBV30 and TRBJ1-6, with 7 bases matching TRBD1. Unmatched junction bases numbered 5, after V lost 3 bases and J lost 0 bases. The CDR3 spans 16 residues. CDR1 is GTSNPN, CDR2 SVGIG, per germline (reference sequence). The CDR3: CAWSRGGSSYNSPLHF. CDR3 sequence (DNA): TGTGCCTGGAGCAGGGGGGGTTCCTCCTATAATTCACCCCTCCACTTT.

The chain links TRBV6-1 to TRBJ1-5; a weak D match, TRBD1 (5 bases). The CDR3 has 14 amino acids. Germline CDR1 and CDR2: MNHNS and SASEGT. Trimming took off 9 bases at V and 5 bases at J, with 17 bases between the two ends. The CDR3 protein is CARSRGSGDQPQHF. In nucleotides, the CDR3 is TGTGCCAGGAGTCGGGGGAGTGGGGATCAGCCCCAGCATTTT.

This clonotype was counted a few times. The genes are TRBV5-1 and TRBJ2-5, with 11 positions matching TRBD1. This CDR3 spans 15 amino acids. The V gene end was trimmed by 4 bases and the J gene end by 1 base; junction bases not matched to a gene: 3. Germline V gene lookup returns CDR1 SGHRS and CDR2 YFSETQ. CDR3 coding DNA: TGCGCCAGCAGCCTCGGGACAGGGGGCCAAGAGACCCAGTACTTC. Translating gives CASSLGTGGQETQYF.

This clonotype was found a few times. This chain joins TRBV3-1 and TRBJ2-2; no clear D gene. Germline V gives CDR1 LGHDT, CDR2 YNNKEL (reference sequence). The CDR3 runs to 15 residues. V lost 1 base and J lost 5, with 11 bases in between. CDR3 region: CASSQGAGETGELFF. DNA of the CDR3: TGTGCCAGCAGCCAAGGCGCTGGGGAAACCGGGGAGCTGTTTTTT.

This clonotype was counted only a few times. This chain uses TRBV5-8 with TRBJ2-2; 10 positions agree with TRBD2. The germline V gene encodes CDR1 SGHTS and CDR2 YDEGEE. Trimming at V came to 1 base and at J to 2 bases, leaving 5 bases not matched to a gene. This CDR3 is 17 amino acids long. The CDR3 sequence is CASSLPRTSGNTGELFF. The CDR3 DNA reads as TGTGCCAGCAGCTTGCCGCGGACTAGCGGTAACACCGGGGAGCTGTTTTTT. Full variable domain (missing parts from reference TRBV5-8 and TRBJ2-2): EAGVTQSPTHLIKTRGQQATLRCSPISGHTSVYWYQQALGLGLQFLLWYDEGEERNRGNFPPRFSGRQFPNYSSELNVNALELEDSALYLCASSLPRTSGNTGELFFGEGSRLTVL.

This clonotype showed up just a few times. The V call is TRBV13, the J call TRBJ2-7, with TRBD2 matching over 10 bases. This CDR3 region has 15 residues. V trimming: 5 bases; J trimming: 1 base; junction bases outside the gene matches: 5. Germline CDR1 PRHDT, CDR2 FYEKMQ (reference sequence). The CDR3 loop reads CASSTGTSDSYEQYF. The CDR3 coding sequence is TGTGCCAGCAGCACCGGGACTAGCGATTCCTACGAGCAGTACTTC.

This clonotype appeared many times. J is TRBJ2-2 and V is TRBV7-9; D is possibly TRBD2 (7 bases). V lost 4 bases to trimming and J lost 4 bases, with 16 bases between them. The V gene's germline CDR1 is SEHNR and CDR2 FQNEAQ (reference sequence). The length of the CDR3 is 16 residues. CDR3 loop: CASSSRGGPGTGELFF. CDR3 nucleotide sequence: TGTGCCAGCAGCTCAAGGGGGGGCCCCGGCACCGGGGAGCTGTTTTTT.

This clonotype has a handful of counts. For the CDR3, the DNA is TGTGCCAGCAGTGAAGACAGGTTGGAGATTGGCGGGGAGCTGTTTTTT. The encoded protein is CASSEDRLEIGGELFF. The chain uses TRBV6-1 and TRBJ2-2, with D perhaps matching TRBD1 (5 bases). The CDR3 length is 16 residues. The V gene's germline CDR1 is MNHNS and CDR2 SASEGT. The germline V and J ends were trimmed by 1 base and 7 bases, with 16 bases remaining between them.